This T cell receptor beta chain was documented in a study of vaccination effects on CD4 cells after COVID-19. In the case of this clone: Its antigen is currently unknown.

Before any sequencing was done, the ViraFEST assay used viral peptide pools to expand antigen-specific CD4+ T cells. CD4+ T cells were isolated after roughly nine days of culture. This person's SARS-CoV-2 infection, confirmed by PCR, occurred between March and December 2020. CDR1 and CDR2 from the germline V gene are SEHNR and FQNEAQ (reference sequence). Trimming stripped 0 bases from V and 0 bases from J, with 3 bases between. The CDR3 runs 14 residues. Study-wide results and caveats: New vaccine-induced clones made up most post-vaccine spike-reactive clones in convalescents.

Profiling relied on immunoSEQ multiplex PCR, and the TCRdb table lists in-frame clones only, not all of them. The repertoire holds 63,000 or so clones, 73% seen once, with less than 6.5% in the top ten. J is TRBJ1-3 and V is TRBV7-9; D is uncertain. The receptor's source is a human donor who had a prior SARS-CoV-2 infection. The input for sequencing was CD4+ T cells from PBMCs cultured with HIV peptides, taken before COVID-19 vaccination. Noted subset: HIV-1 Nef peptide pool negative control/reference culture. CDR3 amino acids: CASSLAPSGNTIYF. As DNA, the CDR3 is TGTGCCAGCAGCTTAGCCCCCTCTGGAAACACCATATATTTT.